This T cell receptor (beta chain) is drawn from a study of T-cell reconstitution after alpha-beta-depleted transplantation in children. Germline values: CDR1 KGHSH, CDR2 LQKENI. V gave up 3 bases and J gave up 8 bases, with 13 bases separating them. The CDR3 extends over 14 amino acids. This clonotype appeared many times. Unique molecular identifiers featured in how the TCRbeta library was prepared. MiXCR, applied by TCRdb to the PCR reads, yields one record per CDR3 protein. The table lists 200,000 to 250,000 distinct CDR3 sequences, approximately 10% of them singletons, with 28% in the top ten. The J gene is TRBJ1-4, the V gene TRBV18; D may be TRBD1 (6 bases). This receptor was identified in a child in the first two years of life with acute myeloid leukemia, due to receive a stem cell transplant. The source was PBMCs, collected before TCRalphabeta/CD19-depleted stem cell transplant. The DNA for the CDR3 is TGTGCCAGCTCACCCAACAGGGACCAAGAAAAACTGTTTTTT. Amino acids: CASSPNRDQEKLFF.